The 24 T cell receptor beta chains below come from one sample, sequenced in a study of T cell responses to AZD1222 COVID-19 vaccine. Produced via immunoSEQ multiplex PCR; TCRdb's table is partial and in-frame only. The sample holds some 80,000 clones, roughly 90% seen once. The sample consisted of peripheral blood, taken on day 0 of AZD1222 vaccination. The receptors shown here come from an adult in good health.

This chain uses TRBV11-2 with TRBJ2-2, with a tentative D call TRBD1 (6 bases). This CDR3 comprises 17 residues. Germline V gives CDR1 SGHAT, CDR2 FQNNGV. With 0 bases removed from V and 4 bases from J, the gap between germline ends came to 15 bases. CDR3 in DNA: TGTGCCAGCAGCTTAGAGGGGGACATGGGGAGCACCGGGGAGCTGTTTTTT. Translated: CASSLEGDMGSTGELFF.

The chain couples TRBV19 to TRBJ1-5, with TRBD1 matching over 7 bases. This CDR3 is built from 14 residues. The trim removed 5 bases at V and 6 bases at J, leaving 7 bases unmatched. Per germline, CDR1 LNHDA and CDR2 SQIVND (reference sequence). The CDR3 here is CASSLQGVGQPQHF. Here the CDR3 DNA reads TGTGCCAGTAGTTTGCAGGGGGTTGGTCAGCCCCAGCATTTT.

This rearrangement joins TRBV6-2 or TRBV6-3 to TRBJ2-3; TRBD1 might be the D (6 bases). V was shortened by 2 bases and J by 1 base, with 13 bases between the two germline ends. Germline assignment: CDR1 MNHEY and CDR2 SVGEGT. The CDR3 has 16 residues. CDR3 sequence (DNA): TGTGCCAGCAGTTACGGGACGGGACAAGGCACAGATACGCAGTATTTT. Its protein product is CASSYGTGQGTDTQYF.

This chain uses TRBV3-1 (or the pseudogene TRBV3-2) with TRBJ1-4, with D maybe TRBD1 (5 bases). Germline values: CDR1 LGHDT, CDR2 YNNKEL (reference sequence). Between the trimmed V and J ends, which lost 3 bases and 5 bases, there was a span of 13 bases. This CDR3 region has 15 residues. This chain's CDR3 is CASSQGVDANEKLFF. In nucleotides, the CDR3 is TGTGCCAGCAGCCAGGGGGTGGACGCAAATGAAAAACTGTTTTTT.

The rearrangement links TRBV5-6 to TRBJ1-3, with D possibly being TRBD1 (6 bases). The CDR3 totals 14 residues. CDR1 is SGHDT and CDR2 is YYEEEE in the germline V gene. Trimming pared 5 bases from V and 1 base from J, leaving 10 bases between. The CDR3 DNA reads TGTGCCAGCAGTCAACAGGGATCTGGAAACACCATATATTTT. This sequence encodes CASSQQGSGNTIYF. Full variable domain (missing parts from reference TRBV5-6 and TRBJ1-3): DAGVTQSPTHLIKTRGQQVTLRCSPKSGHDTVSWYQQALGQGPQFIFQYYEEEERQRGNFPDRFSGHQFPNYSSELNVNALLLGDSALYLCASSQQGSGNTIYFGEGSWLTVV.

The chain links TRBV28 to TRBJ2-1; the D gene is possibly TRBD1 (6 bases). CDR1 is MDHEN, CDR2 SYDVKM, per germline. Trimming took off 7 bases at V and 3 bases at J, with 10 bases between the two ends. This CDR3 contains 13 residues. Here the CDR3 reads CASNRGGYNEQFF. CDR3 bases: TGTGCCAGCAATCGAGGGGGCTACAATGAGCAGTTCTTC.

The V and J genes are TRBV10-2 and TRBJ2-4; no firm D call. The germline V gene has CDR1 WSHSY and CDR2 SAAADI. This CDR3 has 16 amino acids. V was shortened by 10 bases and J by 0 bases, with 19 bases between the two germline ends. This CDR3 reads CATRGAPQIAKNIQYF. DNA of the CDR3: TGCGCCACCCGAGGTGCCCCCCAAATAGCCAAAAACATTCAGTACTTC.

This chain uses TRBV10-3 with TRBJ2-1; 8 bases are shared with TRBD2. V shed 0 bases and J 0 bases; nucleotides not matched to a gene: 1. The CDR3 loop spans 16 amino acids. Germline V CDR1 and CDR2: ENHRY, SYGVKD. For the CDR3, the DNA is TGTGCCATCAGTGAGTCGAGCGGGGGCTCCTACAATGAGCAGTTCTTC. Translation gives CAISESSGGSYNEQFF.

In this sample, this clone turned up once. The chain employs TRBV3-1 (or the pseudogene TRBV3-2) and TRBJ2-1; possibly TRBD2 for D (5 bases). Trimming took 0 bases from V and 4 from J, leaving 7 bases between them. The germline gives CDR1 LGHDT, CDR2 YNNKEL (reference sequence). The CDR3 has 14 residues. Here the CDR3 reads CASSQDGEYNEQFF. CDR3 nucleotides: TGTGCCAGCAGCCAAGATGGGGAGTACAATGAGCAGTTCTTC.

DNA for the CDR3: TGTGCCAGCAGTTACGTCACTAGCGGCTACAATGAGCAGTTCTTC. This codes for CASSYVTSGYNEQFF. The V gene is TRBV6-6, the J gene TRBJ2-1; 8 positions agree with TRBD2. V trimming: 2 bases; J trimming: 3 bases; junction bases outside the gene matches: 3. From germline, CDR1 is MNHNY and CDR2 SVGAGI (reference sequence). The length of the CDR3 is 15 residues.

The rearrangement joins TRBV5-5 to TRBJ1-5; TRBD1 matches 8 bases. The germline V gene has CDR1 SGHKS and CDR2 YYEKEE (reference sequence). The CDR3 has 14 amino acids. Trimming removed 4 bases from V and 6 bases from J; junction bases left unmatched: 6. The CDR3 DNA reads TGTGCCAGCAGCCCGAGTACAGGGGGTCAGCCCCAGCATTTT. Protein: CASSPSTGGQPQHF.

CDR3 sequence: CAIRGDGSYNSPLHF. CDR3 bases: TGTGCCATCAGAGGGGACGGCTCCTATAATTCACCCCTCCACTTT. The chain links TRBV10-3 to TRBJ1-6; D perhaps matches TRBD1 (5 bases). This CDR3 region has 15 residues. Germline loops: CDR1 ENHRY, CDR2 SYGVKD. Trimming took off 6 bases at V and 0 bases at J, with 9 bases between the two ends.

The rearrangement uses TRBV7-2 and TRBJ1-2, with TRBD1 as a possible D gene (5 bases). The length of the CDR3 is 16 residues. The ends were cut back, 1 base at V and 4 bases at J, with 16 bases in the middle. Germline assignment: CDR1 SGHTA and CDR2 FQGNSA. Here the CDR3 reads CASSLEVEGRIYGYTF. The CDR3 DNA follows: TGTGCCAGCAGCTTAGAAGTTGAGGGGAGAATCTATGGCTACACCTTC. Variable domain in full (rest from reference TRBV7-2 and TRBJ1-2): GAGVSQSPSNKVTEKGKDVELRCDPISGHTALYWYRQSLGQGLEFLIYFQGNSAPDKSGLPSDRFSAERTGGSVSTLTIQRTQQEDSAVYLCASSLEVEGRIYGYTFGSGTRLTVV.

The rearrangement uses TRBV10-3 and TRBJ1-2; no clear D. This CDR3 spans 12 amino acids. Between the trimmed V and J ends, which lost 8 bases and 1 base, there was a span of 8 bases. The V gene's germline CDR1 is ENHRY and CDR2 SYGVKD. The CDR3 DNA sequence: TGTGCCATCGGGAAAGATAACTATGGCTACACCTTC. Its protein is CAIGKDNYGYTF.

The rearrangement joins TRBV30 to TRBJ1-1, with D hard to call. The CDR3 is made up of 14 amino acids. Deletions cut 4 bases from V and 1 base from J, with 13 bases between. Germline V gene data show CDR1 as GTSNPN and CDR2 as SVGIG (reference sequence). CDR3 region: CAWTRGMGNTEAFF. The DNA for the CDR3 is TGTGCCTGGACACGGGGTATGGGGAACACTGAAGCTTTCTTT.

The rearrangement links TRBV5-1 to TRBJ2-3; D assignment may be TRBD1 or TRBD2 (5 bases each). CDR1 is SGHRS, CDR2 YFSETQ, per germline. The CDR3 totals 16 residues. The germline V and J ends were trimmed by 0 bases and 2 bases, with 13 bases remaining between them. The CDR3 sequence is CASSLATGPYTDTQYF. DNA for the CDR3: TGCGCCAGCAGCTTGGCAACGGGACCCTACACAGATACGCAGTATTTT.

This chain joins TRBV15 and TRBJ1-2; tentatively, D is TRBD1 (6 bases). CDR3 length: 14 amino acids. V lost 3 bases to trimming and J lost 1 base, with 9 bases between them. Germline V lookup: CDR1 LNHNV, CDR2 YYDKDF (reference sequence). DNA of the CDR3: TGTGCCACCAGCAGTACAGGGAGTAACTATGGCTACACCTTC. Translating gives CATSSTGSNYGYTF.

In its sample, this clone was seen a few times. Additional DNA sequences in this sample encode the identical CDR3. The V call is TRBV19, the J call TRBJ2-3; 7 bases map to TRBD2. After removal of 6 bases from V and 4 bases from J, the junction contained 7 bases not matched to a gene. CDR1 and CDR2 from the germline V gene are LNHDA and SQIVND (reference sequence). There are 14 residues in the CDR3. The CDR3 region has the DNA TGTGCCAGTAGGGATCGGGGGAGGGCAGATACGCAGTATTTT. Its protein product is CASRDRGRADTQYF.

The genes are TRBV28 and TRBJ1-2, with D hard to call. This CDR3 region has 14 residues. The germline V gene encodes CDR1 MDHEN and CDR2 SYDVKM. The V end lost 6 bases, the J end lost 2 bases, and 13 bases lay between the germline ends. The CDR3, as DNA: TGTGCCAGCAGGGAGGACGGACGAAACTATGGCTACACCTTC. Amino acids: CASREDGRNYGYTF.

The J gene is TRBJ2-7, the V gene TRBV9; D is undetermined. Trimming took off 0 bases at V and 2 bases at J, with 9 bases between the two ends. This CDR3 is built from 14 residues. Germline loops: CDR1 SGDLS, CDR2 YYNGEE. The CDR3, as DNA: TGTGCCAGCAGCGTAGGCAGTGGAACCTACGAGCAGTACTTC. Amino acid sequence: CASSVGSGTYEQYF.

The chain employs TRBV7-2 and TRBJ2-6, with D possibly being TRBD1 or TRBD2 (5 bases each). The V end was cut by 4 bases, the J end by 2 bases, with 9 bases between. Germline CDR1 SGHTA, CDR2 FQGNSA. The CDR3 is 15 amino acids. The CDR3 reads CASSSGGAGANVLTF. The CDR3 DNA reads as TGTGCCAGCAGCTCTGGGGGAGCTGGGGCCAACGTCCTGACTTTC.

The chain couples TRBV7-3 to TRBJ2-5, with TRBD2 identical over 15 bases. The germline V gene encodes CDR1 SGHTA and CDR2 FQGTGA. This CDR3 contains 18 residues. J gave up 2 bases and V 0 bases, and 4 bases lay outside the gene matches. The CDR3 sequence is CASSLTGLAGGSQETQYF. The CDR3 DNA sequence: TGTGCCAGCAGCTTAACAGGACTAGCGGGGGGGTCACAAGAGACCCAGTACTTC.

Here the CDR3 reads CASIRTAGAHSPLHF. In DNA, the CDR3 is TGTGCCAGTATCCGGACAGCCGGGGCTCATTCACCCCTCCACTTT. The J gene is TRBJ1-6, the V gene TRBV19; perhaps TRBD1 as D (6 bases). The CDR3 extends over 15 amino acids. V was trimmed by 7 bases and J by 8 bases, leaving 18 bases between them. CDR1 and CDR2 (germline): LNHDA, SQIVND (reference sequence).

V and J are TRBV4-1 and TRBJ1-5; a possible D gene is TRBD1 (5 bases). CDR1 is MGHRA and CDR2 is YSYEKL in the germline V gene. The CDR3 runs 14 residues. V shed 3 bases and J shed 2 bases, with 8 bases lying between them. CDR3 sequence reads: CASSHRDCNQPQHF. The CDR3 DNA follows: TGCGCCAGCAGCCACAGGGACTGCAATCAGCCCCAGCATTTT.